This TCR beta chain was identified during a study of long-term antiretroviral therapy in people with HIV. All donors provided no fewer than one pre-ART and no fewer than two post-ART PBMC samples. Among participants with HIV, every one received treatment in the United States. Study-level findings and limits: Collection of the blood took place between about 2004 and 2017. The ART regimens in use then may have been less effective than current ones. The data indicate that diversity increased after ART but remained below transplant donor controls.

Run at survey level, the immunoSEQ assay was version v3.0. TCRdb keeps only in-frame clones here, not all; method: immunoSEQ multiplex PCR. The top ten hold roughly 8.7% of the sample, which has approximately 24,000 clones, roughly 86% seen once. A single count supports this clone. Its antigen is as yet unknown. The germline V gene encodes CDR1 SQVTM and CDR2 ANQGSEA. This CDR3 contains 12 residues. V lost 0 bases and J lost 4, with 6 bases in between. This receptor was identified in a man aged 50-59 years with HIV. The J gene is TRBJ1-2, the V gene TRBV29-1; D remains ambiguous. Sample: unsorted PBMCs, taken 1.8 years before starting antiretroviral therapy. The CDR3: CSVEDQSYGYTF. The CDR3, as DNA: TGCAGCGTTGAAGATCAAAGCTATGGCTACACCTTC.